These 12 T cell receptor beta chains were sequenced from one sample in a study of early T cells in non-severe SARS-CoV-2 infection. TCRdb passed the 5' RACE reads through MiXCR, listing each CDR3 protein once. The sample includes 55,000 or so distinct CDR3 sequences, around 6.6% of them seen just once. Sequencing used whole blood, obtained at baseline. The origin of the receptors is an adult who was a healthcare worker with PCR-confirmed SARS-CoV-2 infection or an uninfected control (not recorded which).

This clonotype showed up many times. The chain recombines TRBV18 with TRBJ1-1; a possible D gene is TRBD1 (6 bases). Trimming cost V 5 bases and J 5 bases, with 12 bases left between them. Germline CDR1 reads KGHSH; CDR2 reads LQKENI. CDR3 length: 13 residues. CDR3 residues: CASSTGSKTEAFF. Here the CDR3 DNA reads TGTGCCAGCTCAACAGGGAGTAAAACTGAAGCTTTCTTT.

This clonotype was seen repeatedly, ten times or more. J is TRBJ1-2 and V is TRBV12-3 or TRBV12-4; D ambiguous. Deletions cut 5 bases from V and 7 bases from J, with 8 bases between. The CDR3 runs to 11 residues. CDR3 residues: CASSRFSGYTF. The CDR3 region has the DNA TGTGCCAGCAGTCGTTTTAGTGGCTACACCTTC.

The rearrangement joins TRBV7-9 to TRBJ2-3; D is uncertain. Trimming took 4 bases from V and 4 from J, leaving 15 bases between them. The CDR3 has 15 amino acids. The V gene's germline CDR1 is SEHNR and CDR2 FQNEAQ (reference sequence). This CDR3 is CASSSGLMGSDTQYF. The CDR3, as DNA: TGTGCCAGCAGCTCCGGTTTAATGGGGTCAGATACGCAGTATTTT.

This clonotype was recorded many times. CDR3 residues: CASSTSSPNTGELFF. The CDR3, as DNA: TGTGCCAGCAGCACCTCATCTCCCAACACCGGGGAGCTGTTTTTT. V and J are TRBV12-3 or TRBV12-4 and TRBJ2-2; D call uncertain. CDR3 size: 15 residues. The V end was cut by 6 bases, the J end by 2 bases, with 13 bases between.

This clonotype was found many times. The chain carries TRBV7-2 and TRBJ1-1; no clear D. CDR3 length equals 13 residues. Germline V gives CDR1 SGHTA, CDR2 FQGNSA. Trimming pared 5 bases from V and 8 bases from J, leaving 15 bases between. The DNA of the CDR3 is TGTGCCAGCAGCCCCCGGAGCGGAGAAGAAGCTTTCTTT. This encodes CASSPRSGEEAFF. Complete variable domain (other parts from reference TRBV7-2 and TRBJ1-1): GAGVSQSPSNKVTEKGKDVELRCDPISGHTALYWYRQSLGQGLEFLIYFQGNSAPDKSGLPSDRFSAERTGGSVSTLTIQRTQQEDSAVYLCASSPRSGEEAFFGQGTRLTVV.

This clonotype has at least ten counts. The V call is TRBV10-3, the J call TRBJ2-1; D gene unclear. The CDR3 contains 14 residues. Germline V gene lookup returns CDR1 ENHRY and CDR2 SYGVKD. Trimming removed 11 bases from V and 5 bases from J, with 19 bases in between. CDR3 nucleotide sequence: TGTGCCGCCATGGTTTCCGGGCCCGACAATGAGCAGTTCTTC. Translation gives CAAMVSGPDNEQFF.

This clonotype was counted at least ten times. The J gene is TRBJ2-3, the V gene TRBV28; the D gene is possibly TRBD1 (6 bases). Looked up from germline, CDR1 is MDHEN and CDR2 is SYDVKM. The CDR3 totals 14 residues. The CDR3 nucleotides read TGTGCACGACAGGTTCGAACTAGCACAGATACGCAGTATTTT. It specifies CARQVRTSTDTQYF. Full variable domain (rest looked up from reference TRBV28 and TRBJ2-3): DVKVTQSSRYLVKRTGEKVFLECVQDMDHENMFWYRQDPGLGLRLIYFSYDVKMKEKGDIPEGYSVSREKKERFSLILESASTNQTSMYLCARQVRTSTDTQYFGPGTRLTVL.

This clonotype showed up many times. This chain links TRBV4-2 with TRBJ2-1; possibly TRBD1 for D (7 bases). The germline V gene has CDR1 LGHNA and CDR2 YNFKEQ. Trimming pared 2 bases from V and 1 base from J, leaving 12 bases between. The length of the CDR3 is 16 residues. The CDR3 spells CASSQSPGGSYNEQFF. For the CDR3, the DNA is TGTGCCAGCAGCCAAAGTCCAGGGGGGTCCTACAATGAGCAGTTCTTC.

This clonotype has ten or more counts. The CDR3 sequence: CASTDRQGALRGLYGYTF. CDR3 in DNA: TGTGCCAGCACCGACCGACAGGGGGCGCTTCGAGGACTCTATGGCTACACCTTC. This chain joins TRBV12-3 or TRBV12-4 and TRBJ1-2; 10 bases line up with TRBD1. The CDR3 consists of 18 residues. Germline trimming cut 7 bases from V and 4 bases from J; bases unmatched to any gene: 18.

This clonotype was observed at least ten times. This CDR3 reads CASTLWGNTEDTQYF. The CDR3 DNA sequence: TGTGCCAGCACCTTATGGGGGAACACGGAAGATACGCAGTATTTT. The V and J genes are TRBV12-3 or TRBV12-4 and TRBJ2-3; D tentatively reads TRBD1 or TRBD2 (5 bases each). This CDR3 region has 15 residues. V lost 7 bases to trimming and J lost 5 bases, with 19 bases between them.

This clonotype was counted many times. The J gene is TRBJ2-2, the V gene TRBV29-1; 8 bases are shared with TRBD2. V trimming: 4 bases; J trimming: 2 bases; junction bases outside the gene matches: 12. This CDR3 has 17 residues. The germline V gene has CDR1 SQVTM and CDR2 ANQGSEA. CDR3 sequence: CSVGFTKAGVNTGELFF. As DNA, the CDR3 is TGCAGCGTTGGCTTCACTAAAGCGGGAGTAAACACCGGGGAGCTGTTTTTT.

CDR3 DNA sequence: TGCAGTGCTGAACAGGGACTCCCAGGGCACTATGGCTACACCTTC. Translating it yields CSAEQGLPGHYGYTF. This chain uses TRBV20-1 with TRBJ1-2; D is perhaps TRBD1 (6 bases). Between the trimmed V and J ends, which lost 5 bases and 3 bases, there was a span of 19 bases. CDR3 size: 15 residues. Germline V CDR1 and CDR2: DFQATT, SNEGSKA (reference sequence).